This TCR beta chain stems from a study of T cell repertoires in cytomegalovirus infection. Study background: Based on public TCR beta signatures, there were indications of CMV infection and of a matching HLA type.

Germline V gene lookup returns CDR1 SGHRS and CDR2 YFSETQ. The CDR3 covers 13 residues. V was trimmed by 0 bases and J by 3 bases, leaving 6 bases between them. Each CDR3 protein gets one entry after TCRdb re-called the reads with MiXCR. The sample contains around 130,000 distinct CDR3 sequences, 7% to 10% of which appear only once. Comment on this clonotype: Its antigen is not known.

Notes on the study in general: Frequencies of public TCR beta families were cumulated, and this identified carriers of CMV plus the relevant HLA. In two of eight donors, the top clonotype was HLA-C-restricted CMV-specific.

The TCR comes from a human donor in good health (CMV status not recorded). Some clones in this sample may be carry-over from other donors' samples. The chain combines TRBV5-1 with TRBJ1-1; D unresolved. The specimen sequenced was PBMCs. CDR3 region: CASSLEDYTEAFF. Written as DNA, the CDR3 is TGCGCCAGCAGCTTGGAAGATTACACTGAAGCTTTCTTT.